This T cell receptor beta chain emerged from a study of T-cell reconstitution after alpha-beta-depleted transplantation in children. Study results and caveats: Several hundred expanded graft clones reportedly were the source of alpha-beta T cells about two months after transplant. By one year post-transplant, T-cell counts and diversity largely arose from T cells that were newly produced. Several patients had high TCRbeta diversity at day 60; it came from surviving recipient T cells and thymic progenitors.

J gave up 2 bases and V 5 bases, and 1 base lay outside the gene matches. The CDR3 contains 14 residues. Germline V gene data show CDR1 as ENHRY and CDR2 as SYGVKD. This clonotype was counted many times. The antigen is not known. Unique molecular identifiers were built into the TCRbeta library. TCRdb re-analysed the PCR reads in MiXCR, keeping a single row per CDR3 protein. The repertoire consists of fewer than 250,000 distinct CDR3 sequences, with 8.2% occurring once and the leading ten covering 5% to 7%. Specimen: PBMCs, mostly from graft donor cells, collected 180 days after TCRalphabeta/CD19-depleted stem cell transplant. This chain connects TRBV10-3 to TRBJ2-7; 12 bases match TRBD2. The sequence was collected from a male patient aged 10 to 17 who had a stem cell transplant for acute lymphoblastic leukemia, so the T cells may come from the graft donor. The CDR3 protein is CAISLAGGPYEQYF. Here the CDR3 DNA reads TGTGCCATCAGTCTAGCGGGAGGGCCCTACGAGCAGTACTTC.